The 11 T cell receptor beta chains listed next were all sequenced from one sample in a study of blood T cell repertoires in COVID-19. TCRdb's table, derived via immunoSEQ multiplex PCR, lists solely in-frame clones and lacks some. The table shows more than 85,000 clones, with more than 80% occurring only once. The specimen was peripheral blood. These receptors came from a woman in her 70s with acute or convalescent COVID-19.

The chain has TRBV10-1 and TRBJ2-5, with D possibly matching TRBD2 (5 bases). The CDR3 covers 14 residues. Germline CDR1 and CDR2: WNHNN and SYGVQD (reference sequence). V lost 7 bases, J lost 1 base, and 13 bases lay in between. The CDR3 protein is CASKKLAFQETQYF. The CDR3 coding sequence is TGCGCCAGCAAAAAATTAGCGTTCCAAGAGACCCAGTACTTC.

This chain links TRBV14 with TRBJ2-4; 11 bases align to TRBD2. Germline V lookup: CDR1 SGHDN, CDR2 FVKESK. J gave up 3 bases and V 1 base, and 5 bases lay outside the gene matches. The CDR3 consists of 17 residues. The CDR3 nucleotides read TGTGCCAGCAGCCAAGGGGGACTAGCGGAGGGCAAAAACATTCAGTACTTC. Its translation: CASSQGGLAEGKNIQYF.

This clone was counted a single time. This chain connects TRBV18 to TRBJ2-6; D call uncertain. The germline V and J ends were trimmed by 8 bases and 0 bases, with 5 bases remaining between them. The CDR3 is made up of 13 amino acids. The germline V gene has CDR1 KGHSH and CDR2 LQKENI. The CDR3 region is CASSYSGANVLTF. The CDR3 nucleotides are TGTGCCAGCAGCTACTCTGGGGCCAACGTCCTGACTTTC.

The V gene is TRBV12-3 or TRBV12-4, the J gene TRBJ2-5, with 7 bases fitting TRBD1. The V gene end was trimmed by 0 bases and the J gene end by 7 bases; junction bases not matched to a gene: 2. This CDR3 is 13 amino acids long. The CDR3 region is CASSLAGGATQYF. In nucleotides, the CDR3 is TGTGCCAGCAGTTTAGCAGGGGGCGCGACCCAGTACTTC.

The genes are TRBV6-1 and TRBJ2-2; unclear D gene. The germline V gene has CDR1 MNHNS and CDR2 SASEGT. The V end lost 2 bases, the J end lost 1 base, and 11 bases lay between the germline ends. This CDR3 comprises 16 residues. CDR3 amino acids: CASSEMYGGNTGELFF. For the CDR3, the DNA is TGTGCCAGCAGTGAAATGTACGGCGGGAACACCGGGGAGCTGTTTTTT.

The chain links TRBV4-3 to TRBJ2-7; 10 nucleotides match TRBD1. V was clipped by 5 bases and J by 6 bases; unmatched bases: 7. The CDR3 is 14 amino acids. Germline V gene sequence: CDR1 LGHNA, CDR2 YSLEER. This CDR3 is CASSKWTGGFEQYF. DNA of the CDR3: TGCGCCAGCAGCAAATGGACAGGGGGATTCGAGCAGTACTTC.

The chain uses TRBV6-2 or TRBV6-3 and TRBJ2-1, with 8 bases aligning to TRBD1. Germline V gene sequence: CDR1 MNHEY, CDR2 SVGEGT. This CDR3 has 14 amino acids. Germline trimming cut 4 bases from V and 6 bases from J; bases unmatched to any gene: 5. The CDR3 DNA reads TGTGCCAGCAGTTTTGACAGGGGAGGCAATGAGCAGTTCTTC. This sequence encodes CASSFDRGGNEQFF.

This clone was seen only once. The chain carries TRBV11-3 and TRBJ2-2, with 10 positions matching TRBD1. Germline CDR1 SGHNT, CDR2 YENEEA. The length of the CDR3 is 16 residues. J gave up 6 bases and V 1 base, and 5 bases lay outside the gene matches. The CDR3 sequence is CASSLGGQGLAGELFF. CDR3 nucleotide sequence: TGTGCCAGCAGCTTAGGGGGACAGGGGCTCGCCGGGGAGCTGTTTTTT.

This chain joins TRBV6-5 and TRBJ1-2, with TRBD1 matching over 11 bases. Germline-derived CDR1 and CDR2 are MNHEY and SVGAGI. Trimming removed 2 bases from V and 4 bases from J; junction bases left unmatched: 3. The CDR3 is 15 residues long. The CDR3 nucleotides read TGTGCCAGCAGTTACGGGACAGGGGGGGGCTATGGCTACACCTTC. As protein: CASSYGTGGGYGYTF.

The chain couples TRBV6-4 to TRBJ2-2; D unclear. Germline V gene sequence: CDR1 MRHNA, CDR2 SNTAGT. V lost 4 bases, J lost 3 bases, and 12 bases lay in between. The CDR3 totals 15 residues. Written as DNA, the CDR3 is TGTGCCAGCAGTGCCCGGTCGGTCGACACCGGGGAGCTGTTTTTT. Translating it yields CASSARSVDTGELFF.

A few counts support this clone. This chain joins TRBV7-9 and TRBJ2-7; the D gene is possibly TRBD2 (6 bases). Germline V gene sequence: CDR1 SEHNR, CDR2 FQNEAQ (reference sequence). V shed 5 bases and J shed 1 base, with 18 bases lying between them. This CDR3 contains 16 residues. The CDR3 DNA reads TGTGCCAGCAGCCTCGGTCCAGCGGGTTTTTCCTACGAGCAGTACTTC. Translation gives CASSLGPAGFSYEQYF.